This entry describes one T cell receptor beta chain. A multiplex PCR was run with 60 Vbeta primers and 13 Jbeta primers. Libraries were prepared by immunoSEQ multiplex PCR; TCRdb keeps only in-frame clonotypes and omits some of them. The sample holds 150,000 or so clones, approximately 70% seen once. The data were obtained in a study of cytomegalovirus exposure and HLA in healthy donors. The TCR sequence derives from a woman aged 55 to 70 in good health and CMV-seropositive. The specimen was PBMCs.

The CDR3 nucleotides are TGTGCCAGCAGCCCGGGACTGTTGAACACTGAAGCTTTCTTT. This encodes CASSPGLLNTEAFF. The chain couples TRBV5-4 to TRBJ1-1; D is possibly TRBD1 (5 bases). V lost 4 bases and J lost 0, with 10 bases in between. The CDR3 consists of 14 residues. The germline CDR1 and CDR2 sequences are SGHNT and YYREEE (reference sequence).